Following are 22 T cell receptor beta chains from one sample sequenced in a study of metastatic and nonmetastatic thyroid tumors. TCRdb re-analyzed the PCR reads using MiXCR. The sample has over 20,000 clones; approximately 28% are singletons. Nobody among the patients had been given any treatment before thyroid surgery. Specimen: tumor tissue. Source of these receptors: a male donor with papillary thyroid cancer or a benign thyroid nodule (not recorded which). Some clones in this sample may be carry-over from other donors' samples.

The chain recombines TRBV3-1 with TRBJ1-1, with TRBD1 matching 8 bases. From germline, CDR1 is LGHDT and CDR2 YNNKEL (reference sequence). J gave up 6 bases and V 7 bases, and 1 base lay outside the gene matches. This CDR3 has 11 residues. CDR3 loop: CASNRGAEAFF. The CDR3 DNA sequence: TGTGCCAGCAACAGGGGGGCTGAAGCTTTCTTT.

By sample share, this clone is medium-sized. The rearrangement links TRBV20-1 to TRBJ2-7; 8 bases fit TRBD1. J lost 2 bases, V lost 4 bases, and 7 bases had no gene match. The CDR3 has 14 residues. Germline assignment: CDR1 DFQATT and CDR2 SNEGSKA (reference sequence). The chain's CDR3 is CSATGQGEAYEQYF. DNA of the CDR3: TGCAGTGCTACTGGACAGGGAGAAGCCTACGAGCAGTACTTC.

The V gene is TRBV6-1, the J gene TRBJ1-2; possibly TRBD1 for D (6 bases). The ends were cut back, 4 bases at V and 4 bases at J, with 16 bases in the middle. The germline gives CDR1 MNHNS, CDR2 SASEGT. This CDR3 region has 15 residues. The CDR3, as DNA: TGTGCCAGCAGTGGGGGGGCCACAGACACCTATGGCTACACCTTC. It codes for CASSGGATDTYGYTF.

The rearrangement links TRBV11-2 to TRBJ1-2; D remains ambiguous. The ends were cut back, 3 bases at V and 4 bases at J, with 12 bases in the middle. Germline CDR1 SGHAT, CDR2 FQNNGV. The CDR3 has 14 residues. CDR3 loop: CASSFSGTLYGYTF. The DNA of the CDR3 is TGTGCCAGCAGCTTCTCAGGAACTCTCTATGGCTACACCTTC. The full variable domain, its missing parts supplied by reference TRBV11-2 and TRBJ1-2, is EAGVAQSPRYKIIEKRQSVAFWCNPISGHATLYWYQQILGQGPKLLIQFQNNGVVDDSQLPKDRFSAERLKGVDSTLKIQPAKLEDSAVYLCASSFSGTLYGYTFGSGTRLTVV.

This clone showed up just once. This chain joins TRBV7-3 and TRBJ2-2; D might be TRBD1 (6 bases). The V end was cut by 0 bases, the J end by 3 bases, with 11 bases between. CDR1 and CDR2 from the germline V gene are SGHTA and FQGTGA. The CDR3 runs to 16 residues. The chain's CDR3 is CASSLTAGADTGELFF. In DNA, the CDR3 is TGTGCCAGCAGCTTAACGGCAGGGGCGGACACCGGGGAGCTGTTTTTT.

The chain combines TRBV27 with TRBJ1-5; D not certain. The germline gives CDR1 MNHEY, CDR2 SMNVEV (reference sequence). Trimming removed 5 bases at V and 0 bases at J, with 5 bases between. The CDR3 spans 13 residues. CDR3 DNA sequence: TGTGCCAGCAGTCTTAGTAGCAATCAGCCCCAGCATTTT. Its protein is CASSLSSNQPQHF.

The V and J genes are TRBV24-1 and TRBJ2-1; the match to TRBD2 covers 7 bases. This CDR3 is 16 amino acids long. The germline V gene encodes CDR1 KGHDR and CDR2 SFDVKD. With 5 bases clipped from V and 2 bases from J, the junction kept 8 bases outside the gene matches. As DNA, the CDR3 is TGTGCCACCAGTGGCCCAACCGGGACTACCTACAATGAGCAGTTCTTC. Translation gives CATSGPTGTTYNEQFF.

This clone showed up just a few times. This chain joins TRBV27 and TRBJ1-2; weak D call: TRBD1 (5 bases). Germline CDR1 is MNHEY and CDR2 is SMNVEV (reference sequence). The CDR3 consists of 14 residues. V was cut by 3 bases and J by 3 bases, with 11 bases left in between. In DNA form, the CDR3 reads TGTGCCAGCAGTTTCGCGGGGGGGGACTATGGCTACACCTTC. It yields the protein CASSFAGGDYGYTF.

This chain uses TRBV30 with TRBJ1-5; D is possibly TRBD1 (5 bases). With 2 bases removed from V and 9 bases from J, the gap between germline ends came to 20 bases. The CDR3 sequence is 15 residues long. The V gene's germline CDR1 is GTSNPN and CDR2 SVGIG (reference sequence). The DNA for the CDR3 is TGTGCCTGGAGTCCCGGGACCTGGGGAAATTTGCCCCAGCATTTT. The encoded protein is CAWSPGTWGNLPQHF.

CDR3 loop: CASSLGPASSGANVLTF. The CDR3 nucleotides read TGTGCCAGCAGCTTGGGACCGGCGAGCTCTGGGGCCAACGTCCTGACTTTC. This rearrangement joins TRBV5-6 to TRBJ2-6; D not certain. Trimming left V 0 bases short and J 0 bases short, with 10 bases between. Per the germline V gene, CDR1 is SGHDT and CDR2 is YYEEEE. The CDR3 length is 17 residues.

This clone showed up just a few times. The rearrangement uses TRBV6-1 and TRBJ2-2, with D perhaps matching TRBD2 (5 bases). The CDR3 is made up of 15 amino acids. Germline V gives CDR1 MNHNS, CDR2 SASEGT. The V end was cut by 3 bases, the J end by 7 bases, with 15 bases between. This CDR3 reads CASSERSRARGELFF. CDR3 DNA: TGTGCCAGCAGTGAGCGCTCGCGGGCGCGCGGGGAGCTGTTTTTT.

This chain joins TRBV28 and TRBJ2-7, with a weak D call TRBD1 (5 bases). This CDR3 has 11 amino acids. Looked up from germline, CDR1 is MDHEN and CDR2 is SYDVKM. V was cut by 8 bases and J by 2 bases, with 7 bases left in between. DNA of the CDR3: TGTGCCAGCGAAGGGGCCTACGAGCAGTACTTC. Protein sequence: CASEGAYEQYF.

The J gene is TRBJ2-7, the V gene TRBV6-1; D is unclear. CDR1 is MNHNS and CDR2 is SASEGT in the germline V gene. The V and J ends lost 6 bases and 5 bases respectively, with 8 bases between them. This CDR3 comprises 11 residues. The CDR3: CASSQDNEQYF. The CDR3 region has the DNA TGTGCCAGCAGCCAGGATAACGAGCAGTACTTC.

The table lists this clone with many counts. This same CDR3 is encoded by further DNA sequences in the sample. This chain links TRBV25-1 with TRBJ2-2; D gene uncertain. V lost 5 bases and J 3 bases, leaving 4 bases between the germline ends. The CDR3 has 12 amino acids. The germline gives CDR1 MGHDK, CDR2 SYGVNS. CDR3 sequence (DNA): TGTGCCAGCAGTCGGTACACCGGGGAGCTGTTTTTT. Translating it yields CASSRYTGELFF. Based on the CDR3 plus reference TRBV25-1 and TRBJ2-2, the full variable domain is EADIYQTPRYLVIGTGKKITLECSQTMGHDKMYWYQQDPGMELHLIHYSYGVNSTEKGDLSSESTVSRIRTEHFPLTLESARPSHTSQYLCASSRYTGELFFGEGSRLTVL.

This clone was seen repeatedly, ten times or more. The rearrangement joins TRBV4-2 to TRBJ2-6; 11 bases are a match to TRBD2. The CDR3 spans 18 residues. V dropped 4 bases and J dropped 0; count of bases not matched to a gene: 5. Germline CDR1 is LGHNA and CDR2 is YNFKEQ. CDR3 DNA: TGTGCCAGCAGCCTAATAGCGGGAGGGCACTCTGGGGCCAACGTCCTGACTTTC. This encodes CASSLIAGGHSGANVLTF.

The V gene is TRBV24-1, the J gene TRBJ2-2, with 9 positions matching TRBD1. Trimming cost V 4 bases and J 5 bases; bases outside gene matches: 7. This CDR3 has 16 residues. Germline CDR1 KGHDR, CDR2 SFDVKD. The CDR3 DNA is TGTGCCACCAGTGACCCCGGACAGGGGCGGACCGGGGAGCTGTTTTTT. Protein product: CATSDPGQGRTGELFF.

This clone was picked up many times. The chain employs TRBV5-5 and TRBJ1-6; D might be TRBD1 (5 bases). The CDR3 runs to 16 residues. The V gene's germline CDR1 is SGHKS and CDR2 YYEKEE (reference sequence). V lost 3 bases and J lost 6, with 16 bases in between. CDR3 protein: CASSWGGGTANSPLHF. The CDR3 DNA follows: TGTGCCAGCAGCTGGGGTGGTGGGACGGCTAATTCACCCCTCCACTTT.

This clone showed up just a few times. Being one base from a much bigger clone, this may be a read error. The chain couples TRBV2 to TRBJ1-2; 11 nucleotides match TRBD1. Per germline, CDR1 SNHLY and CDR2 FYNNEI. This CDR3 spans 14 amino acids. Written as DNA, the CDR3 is TGTGCCAGCAGTGAAGGGACAGGGGGCAGTGGCTGCACCTTC. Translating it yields CASSEGTGGSGCTF. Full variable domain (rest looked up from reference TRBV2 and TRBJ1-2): EPEVTQTPSHQVTQMGQEVILRCVPISNHLYFYWYRQILGQKVEFLVSFYNNEISEKSEIFDDQFSVERPDGSNFTLKIRSTKLEDSAMYFCASSEGTGGSGCTFGSGTRLTVV.

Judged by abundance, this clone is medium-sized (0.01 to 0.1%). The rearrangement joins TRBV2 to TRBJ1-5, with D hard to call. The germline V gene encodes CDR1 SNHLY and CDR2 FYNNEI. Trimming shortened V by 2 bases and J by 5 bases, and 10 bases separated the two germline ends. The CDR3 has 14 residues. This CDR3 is CASSEWRADQPQHF. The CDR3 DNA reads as TGTGCCAGCAGTGAATGGAGGGCCGATCAGCCCCAGCATTTT.

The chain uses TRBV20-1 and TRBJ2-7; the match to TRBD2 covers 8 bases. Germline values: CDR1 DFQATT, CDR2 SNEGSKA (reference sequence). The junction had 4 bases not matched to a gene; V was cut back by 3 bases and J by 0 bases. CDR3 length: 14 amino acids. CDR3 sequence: CSASLSGVSYEQYF. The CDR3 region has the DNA TGCAGTGCTAGTCTTAGCGGGGTCTCCTACGAGCAGTACTTC.

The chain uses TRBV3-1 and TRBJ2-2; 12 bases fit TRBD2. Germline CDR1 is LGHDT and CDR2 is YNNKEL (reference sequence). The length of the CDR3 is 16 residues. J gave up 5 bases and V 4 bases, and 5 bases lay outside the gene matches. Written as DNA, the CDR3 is TGTGCCAGCAGCCCACCGACTAGCGGGGGAACCGGGGAGCTGTTTTTT. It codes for CASSPPTSGGTGELFF. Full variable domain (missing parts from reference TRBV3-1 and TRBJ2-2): DTAVSQTPKYLVTQMGNDKSIKCEQNLGHDTMYWYKQDSKKFLKIMFSYNNKELIINETVPNRFSPKSPDKAHLNLHINSLELGDSAVYFCASSPPTSGGTGELFFGEGSRLTVL.

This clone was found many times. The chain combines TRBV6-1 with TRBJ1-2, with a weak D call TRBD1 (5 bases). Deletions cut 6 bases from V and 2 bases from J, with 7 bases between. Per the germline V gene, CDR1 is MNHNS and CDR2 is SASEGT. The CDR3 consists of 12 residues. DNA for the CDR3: TGTGCCAGCAGACAGGAGAACTATGGCTACACCTTC. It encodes CASRQENYGYTF.